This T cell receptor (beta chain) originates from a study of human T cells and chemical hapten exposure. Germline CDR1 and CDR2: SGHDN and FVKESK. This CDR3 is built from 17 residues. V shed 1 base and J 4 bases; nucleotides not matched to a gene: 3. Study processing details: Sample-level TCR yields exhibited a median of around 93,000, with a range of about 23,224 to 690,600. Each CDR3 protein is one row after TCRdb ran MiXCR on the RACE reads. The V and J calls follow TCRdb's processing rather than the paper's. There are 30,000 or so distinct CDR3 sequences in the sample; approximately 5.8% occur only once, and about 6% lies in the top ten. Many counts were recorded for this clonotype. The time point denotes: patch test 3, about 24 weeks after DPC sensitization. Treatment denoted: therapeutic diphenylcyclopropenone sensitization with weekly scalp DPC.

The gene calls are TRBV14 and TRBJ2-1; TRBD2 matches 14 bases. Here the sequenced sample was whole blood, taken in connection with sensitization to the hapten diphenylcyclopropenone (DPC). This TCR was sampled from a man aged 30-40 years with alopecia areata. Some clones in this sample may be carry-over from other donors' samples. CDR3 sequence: CASSQAGLAGVYNEQFF. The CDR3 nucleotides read TGTGCCAGCAGCCAAGCGGGACTAGCGGGAGTTTACAATGAGCAGTTCTTC.